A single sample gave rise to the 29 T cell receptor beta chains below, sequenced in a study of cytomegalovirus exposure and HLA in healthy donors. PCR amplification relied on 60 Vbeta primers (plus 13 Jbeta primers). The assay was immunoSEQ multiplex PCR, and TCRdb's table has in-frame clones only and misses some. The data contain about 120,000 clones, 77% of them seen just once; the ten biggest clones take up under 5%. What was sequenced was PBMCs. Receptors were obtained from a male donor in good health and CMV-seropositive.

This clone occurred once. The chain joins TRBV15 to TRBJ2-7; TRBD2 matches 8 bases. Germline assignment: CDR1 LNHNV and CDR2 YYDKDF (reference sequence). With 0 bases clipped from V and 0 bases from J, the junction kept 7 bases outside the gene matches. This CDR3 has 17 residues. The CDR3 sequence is CATSRDPGGLSSYEQYF. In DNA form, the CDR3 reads TGTGCCACCAGCAGAGATCCGGGGGGGCTGAGCTCCTACGAGCAGTACTTC.

The CDR3 bases are TGCAGCGTGATAGACAGGGGGCATGGCTACACCTTC. Translating gives CSVIDRGHGYTF. The chain joins TRBV29-1 to TRBJ1-2, with 10 bases matching TRBD1. CDR1 SQVTM and CDR2 ANQGSEA come from the germline V gene. The V segment lost 6 bases and the J segment 6 bases; nucleotides outside the gene matches: 4. The CDR3 is 12 residues long. The full variable domain, completed using reference TRBV29-1 and TRBJ1-2, is SAVISQKPSRDICQRGTSLTIQCQVDSQVTMMFWYRQQPGQSLTLIATANQGSEATYESGFVIDKFPISRPNLTFSTLTVSNMSPEDSSIYLCSVIDRGHGYTFGSGTRLTVV.

CDR3 amino acids: CASSPGHAGNTIYF. The CDR3 coding sequence is TGTGCCAGCTCACCCGGACACGCGGGAAACACCATATATTTT. This chain connects TRBV18 to TRBJ1-3, with a possible D match to TRBD1 (5 bases). Germline loops: CDR1 KGHSH, CDR2 LQKENI. With 3 bases removed from V and 4 bases from J, the gap between germline ends came to 10 bases. CDR3 size: 14 residues.

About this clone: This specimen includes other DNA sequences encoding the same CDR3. CDR3 nucleotides: TGTGCCAGCAGTGGGACTAGCGGGGGGGCTGATGAGCAGTTCTTC. Translating it yields CASSGTSGGADEQFF. This chain links TRBV6-1 with TRBJ2-1; TRBD2 matches at 15 bases. There are 15 residues in the CDR3. Looked up from germline, CDR1 is MNHNS and CDR2 is SASEGT. With 4 bases clipped from V and 8 bases from J, the junction kept 3 bases outside the gene matches.

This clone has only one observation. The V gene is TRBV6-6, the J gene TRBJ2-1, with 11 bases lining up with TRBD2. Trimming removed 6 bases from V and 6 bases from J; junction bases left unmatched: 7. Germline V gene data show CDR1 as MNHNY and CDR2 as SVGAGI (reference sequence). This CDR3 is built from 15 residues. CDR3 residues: CASSNTGLAANEQFF. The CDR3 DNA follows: TGTGCCAGCAGCAATACGGGACTAGCGGCCAATGAGCAGTTCTTC.

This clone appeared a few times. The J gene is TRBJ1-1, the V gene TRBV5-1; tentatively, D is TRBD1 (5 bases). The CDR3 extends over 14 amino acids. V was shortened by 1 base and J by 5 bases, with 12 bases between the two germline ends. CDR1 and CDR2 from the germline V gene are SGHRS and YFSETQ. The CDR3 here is CASSLRGGGTEAFF. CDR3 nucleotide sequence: TGCGCCAGCAGCTTGCGGGGCGGGGGGACTGAAGCTTTCTTT.

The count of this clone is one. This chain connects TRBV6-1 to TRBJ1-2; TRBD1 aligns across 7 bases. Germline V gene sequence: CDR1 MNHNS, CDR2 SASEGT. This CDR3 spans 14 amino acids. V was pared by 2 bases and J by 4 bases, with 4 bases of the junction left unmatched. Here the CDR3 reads CASSELHRGYGYTF. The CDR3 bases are TGTGCCAGCAGTGAATTGCACAGGGGCTATGGCTACACCTTC.

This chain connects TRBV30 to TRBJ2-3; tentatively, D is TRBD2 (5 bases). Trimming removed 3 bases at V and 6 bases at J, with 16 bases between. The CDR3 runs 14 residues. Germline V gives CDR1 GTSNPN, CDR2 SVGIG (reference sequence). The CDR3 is CAWRAGPTGDTQYF. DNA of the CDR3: TGTGCCTGGAGGGCGGGCCCCACGGGGGATACGCAGTATTTT.

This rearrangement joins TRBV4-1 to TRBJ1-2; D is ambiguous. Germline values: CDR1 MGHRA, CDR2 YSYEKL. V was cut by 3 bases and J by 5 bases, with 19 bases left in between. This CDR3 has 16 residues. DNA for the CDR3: TGCGCCAGCAGCCAGCGTTTTGCGGTGCCGGGGTATGGCTACACCTTC. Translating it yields CASSQRFAVPGYGYTF.

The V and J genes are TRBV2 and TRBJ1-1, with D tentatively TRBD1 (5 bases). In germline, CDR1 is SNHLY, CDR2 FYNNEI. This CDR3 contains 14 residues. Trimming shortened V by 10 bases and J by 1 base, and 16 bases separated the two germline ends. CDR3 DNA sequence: TGTGCCAACCCGGGAGGGGATAGGAACACTGAAGCTTTCTTT. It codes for CANPGGDRNTEAFF.

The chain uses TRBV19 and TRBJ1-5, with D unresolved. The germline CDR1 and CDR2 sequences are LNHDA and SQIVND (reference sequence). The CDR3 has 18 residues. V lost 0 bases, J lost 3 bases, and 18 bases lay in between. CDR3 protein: CASSIDGRVGLSNQPQHF. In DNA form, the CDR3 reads TGTGCCAGTAGTATAGATGGCCGGGTTGGCTTGTCCAATCAGCCCCAGCATTTT.

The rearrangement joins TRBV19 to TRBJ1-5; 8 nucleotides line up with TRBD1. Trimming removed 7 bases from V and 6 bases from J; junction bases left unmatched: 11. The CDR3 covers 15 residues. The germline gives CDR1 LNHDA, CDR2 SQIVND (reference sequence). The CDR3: CASNYQGAGGQPQHF. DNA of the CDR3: TGTGCCAGTAACTACCAGGGGGCAGGAGGTCAGCCCCAGCATTTT.

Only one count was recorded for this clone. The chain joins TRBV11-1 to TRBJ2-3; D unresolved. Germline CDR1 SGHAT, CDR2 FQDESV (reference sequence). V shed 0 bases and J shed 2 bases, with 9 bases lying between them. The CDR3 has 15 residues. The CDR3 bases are TGTGCCAGCAGCTTAGCTCCCTACGACACAGATACGCAGTATTTT. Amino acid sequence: CASSLAPYDTDTQYF.

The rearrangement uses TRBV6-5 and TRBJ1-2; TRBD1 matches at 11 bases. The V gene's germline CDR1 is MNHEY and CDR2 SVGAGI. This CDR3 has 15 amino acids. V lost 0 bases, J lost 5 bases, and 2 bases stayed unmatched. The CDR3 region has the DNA TGTGCCAGCAGTTACTCGGACAGGGGGCTTTATGGCTACACCTTC. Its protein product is CASSYSDRGLYGYTF.

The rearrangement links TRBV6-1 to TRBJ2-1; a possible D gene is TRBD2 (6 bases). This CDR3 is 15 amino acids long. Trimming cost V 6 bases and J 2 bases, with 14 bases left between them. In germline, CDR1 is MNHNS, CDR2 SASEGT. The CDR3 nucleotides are TGTGCCAGCAGACCCCGGCGGGGCGCCTACAATGAGCAGTTCTTC. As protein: CASRPRRGAYNEQFF.

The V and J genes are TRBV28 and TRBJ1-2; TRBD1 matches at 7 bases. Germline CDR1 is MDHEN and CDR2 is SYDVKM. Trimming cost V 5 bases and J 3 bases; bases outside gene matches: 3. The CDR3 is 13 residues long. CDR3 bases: TGTGCCAGCAGTGGACAGGTGGACTATGGCTACACCTTC. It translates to CASSGQVDYGYTF.

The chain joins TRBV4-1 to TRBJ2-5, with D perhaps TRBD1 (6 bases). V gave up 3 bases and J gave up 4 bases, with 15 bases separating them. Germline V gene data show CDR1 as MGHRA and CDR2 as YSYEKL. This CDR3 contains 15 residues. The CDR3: CASSHDGRGLETQYF. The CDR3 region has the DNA TGCGCCAGCAGCCACGATGGCAGGGGCCTAGAGACCCAGTACTTC.

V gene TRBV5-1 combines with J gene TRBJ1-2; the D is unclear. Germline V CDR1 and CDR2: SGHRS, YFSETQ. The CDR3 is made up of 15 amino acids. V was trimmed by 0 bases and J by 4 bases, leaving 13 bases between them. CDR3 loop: CASSLGPSLGYGYTF. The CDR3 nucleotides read TGCGCCAGCAGCTTGGGTCCGTCACTTGGCTATGGCTACACCTTC.

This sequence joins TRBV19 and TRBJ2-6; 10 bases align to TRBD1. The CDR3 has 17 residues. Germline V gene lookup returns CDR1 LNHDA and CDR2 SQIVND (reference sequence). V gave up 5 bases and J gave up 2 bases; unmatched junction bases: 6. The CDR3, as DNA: TGTGCCAGTAGTTGGGGACAGGGGTCGCCTGGGGCCAACGTCCTGACTTTC. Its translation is CASSWGQGSPGANVLTF. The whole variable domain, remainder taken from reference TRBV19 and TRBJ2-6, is DGGITQSPKYLFRKEGQNVTLSCEQNLNHDAMYWYRQDPGQGLRLIYYSQIVNDFQKGDIAEGYSVSREKKESFPLTVTSAQKNPTAFYLCASSWGQGSPGANVLTFGAGSRLTVL.

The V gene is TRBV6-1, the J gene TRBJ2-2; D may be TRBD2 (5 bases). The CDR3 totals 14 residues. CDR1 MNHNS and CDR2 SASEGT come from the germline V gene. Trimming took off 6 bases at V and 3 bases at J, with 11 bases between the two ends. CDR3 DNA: TGTGCCAGCAGGAGGGTATGGGACACCGGGGAGCTGTTTTTT. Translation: CASRRVWDTGELFF.

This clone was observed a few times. The CDR3 protein is CASSTTSGDFNEQFF. As DNA, the CDR3 is TGTGCCAGCAGCACTACTAGCGGGGACTTTAATGAGCAGTTCTTC. The rearrangement joins TRBV6-1 to TRBJ2-1, with 10 bases identical to TRBD2. The germline V gene has CDR1 MNHNS and CDR2 SASEGT. The CDR3 runs 15 residues. V lost 6 bases to trimming and J lost 7 bases; unmatched junction nucleotides: 9.

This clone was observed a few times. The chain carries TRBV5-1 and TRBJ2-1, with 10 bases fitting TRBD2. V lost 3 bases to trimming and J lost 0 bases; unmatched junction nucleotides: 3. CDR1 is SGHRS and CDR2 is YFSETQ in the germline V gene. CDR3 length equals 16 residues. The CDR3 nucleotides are TGCGCCAGCAGCTATTTAGCGGGAGGCTCCTACAATGAGCAGTTCTTC. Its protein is CASSYLAGGSYNEQFF. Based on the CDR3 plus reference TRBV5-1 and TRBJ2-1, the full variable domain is KAGVTQTPRYLIKTRGQQVTLSCSPISGHRSVSWYQQTPGQGLQFLFEYFSETQRNKGNFPGRFSGRQFSNSRSEMNVSTLELGDSALYLCASSYLAGGSYNEQFFGPGTRLTVL.

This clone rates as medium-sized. In nucleotides, the CDR3 is TGTGCCATCAGTGAGTCCGAGACTAGCGGGGGGGCGTTAAACACAGATACGCAGTATTTT. Its translation: CAISESETSGGALNTDTQYF. The chain joins TRBV10-3 to TRBJ2-3; 14 bases map to TRBD2. Germline trimming cut 0 bases from V and 2 bases from J; bases unmatched to any gene: 10. Germline V gene sequence: CDR1 ENHRY, CDR2 SYGVKD. This CDR3 is built from 20 residues.

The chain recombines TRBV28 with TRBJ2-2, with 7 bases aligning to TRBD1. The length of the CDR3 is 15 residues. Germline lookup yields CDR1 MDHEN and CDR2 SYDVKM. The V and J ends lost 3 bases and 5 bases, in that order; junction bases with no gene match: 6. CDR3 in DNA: TGTGCCAGCAGTTTGGTAAAGGGGGCTACCGGGGAGCTGTTTTTT. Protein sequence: CASSLVKGATGELFF.

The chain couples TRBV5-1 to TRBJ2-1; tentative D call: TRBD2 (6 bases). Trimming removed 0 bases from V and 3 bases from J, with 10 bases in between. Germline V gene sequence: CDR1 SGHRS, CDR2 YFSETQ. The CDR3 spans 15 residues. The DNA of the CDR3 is TGCGCCAGCAGCTTGGGTATGGGGGGCTACAATGAGCAGTTCTTC. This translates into CASSLGMGGYNEQFF.

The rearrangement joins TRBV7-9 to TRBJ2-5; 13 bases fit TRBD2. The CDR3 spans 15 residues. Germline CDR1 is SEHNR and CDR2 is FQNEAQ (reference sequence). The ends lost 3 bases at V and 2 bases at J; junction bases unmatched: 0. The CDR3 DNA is TGTGCCAGCAGCTTGACTAGCGGGGGGCAAGAGACCCAGTACTTC. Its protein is CASSLTSGGQETQYF. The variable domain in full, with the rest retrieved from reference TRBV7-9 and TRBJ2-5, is DTGVSQNPRHKITKRGQNVTFRCDPISEHNRLYWYRQTLGQGPEFLTYFQNEAQLEKSRLLSDRFSAERPKGSFSTLEIQRTEQGDSAMYLCASSLTSGGQETQYFGPGTRLLVL.

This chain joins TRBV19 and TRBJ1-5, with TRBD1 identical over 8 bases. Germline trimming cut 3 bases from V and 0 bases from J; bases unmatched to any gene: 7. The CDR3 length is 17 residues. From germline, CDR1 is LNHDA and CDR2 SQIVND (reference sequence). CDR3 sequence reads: CASSIIGQGHSNQPQHF. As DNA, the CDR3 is TGTGCCAGTAGTATCATAGGACAGGGACATAGCAATCAGCCCCAGCATTTT.

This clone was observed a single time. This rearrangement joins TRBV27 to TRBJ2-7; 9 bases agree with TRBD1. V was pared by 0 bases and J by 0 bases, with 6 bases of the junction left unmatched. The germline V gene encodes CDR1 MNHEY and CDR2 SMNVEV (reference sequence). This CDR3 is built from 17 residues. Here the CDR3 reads CASSLSPGTGSSYEQYF. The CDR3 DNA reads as TGTGCCAGCAGTTTATCACCCGGGACAGGGAGCTCCTACGAGCAGTACTTC.

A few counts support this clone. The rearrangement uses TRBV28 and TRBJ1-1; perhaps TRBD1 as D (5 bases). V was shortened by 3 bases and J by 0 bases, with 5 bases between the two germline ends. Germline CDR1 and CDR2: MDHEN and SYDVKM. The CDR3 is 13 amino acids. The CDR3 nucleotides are TGTGCCAGCAGTTTGACAGTGAACACTGAAGCTTTCTTT. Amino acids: CASSLTVNTEAFF.